This T cell receptor (beta chain) was identified in a study of blood T cell repertoires in COVID-19. Across the study: Both acute and convalescent COVID-19 samples were obtained from the United States, Italy and Spain. T cells, B-cell-depleted T cells, or PBMCs supplied cDNA or gDNA.

Per the original data handling: For nucleated cells, counts were estimated from reference gene primer amplification. Profiling relied on immunoSEQ multiplex PCR, and the TCRdb table lists in-frame clones only, not all of them. The V and J calls and clone size are taken from that table; D and trimming were inferred from the DNA. The sample lists 55,000 to 90,000 clones, approximately 90% occurring once. The table lists this clone with a count of one. The germline CDR1 and CDR2 sequences are SGHAT and FQDESV (reference sequence). V lost 6 bases to trimming and J lost 4 bases; unmatched junction nucleotides: 5. This CDR3 has 13 residues.

The chain carries TRBV11-1 and TRBJ2-5; TRBD2 matches 7 bases. The material sequenced was peripheral blood. The source of this sequence is a man in his 70s with active COVID-19. The CDR3 nucleotides read TGTGCCAGCAGAAAGCGGGAAGGAGAGACCCAGTACTTC. As protein: CASRKREGETQYF.